This T cell receptor beta chain is drawn from a study of vaccination effects on CD4 cells after COVID-19. Study in general: Either the BNT162b2 or mRNA-1273 vaccine was given to participants in two doses.

On this clone itself: Its antigen is as yet unknown.

The ViraFEST assay expanded antigen-specific CD4+ T cells with viral peptide pools before sequencing. Cells that had been cultured for 10 days were the source of isolated CD4+ T cells. In the vaccine recipients, nucleocapsid antibodies were negative and there was no prior SARS-CoV-2 infection. Points from the study as a whole: Healthy vaccinees had only 1 of 255 vaccine-induced clones cross-react with common cold coronaviruses.

Sequencing used immunoSEQ multiplex PCR; TCRdb keeps in-frame clones, though not all of them. The profile shows 35,000 to 50,000 clones, roughly four fifths of them singletons. The source was CD4+ T cells from PBMCs cultured with SARS-CoV-2 spike peptides, collected before COVID-19 vaccination. The clonotype comes from a human donor who received a COVID-19 vaccine.

CDR3 sequence (DNA): TGCAGCGTTGAAGACTCCCATCGGACAGGTTTGAACACTGAAGCTTTCTTT. Translation: CSVEDSHRTGLNTEAFF. The rearrangement links TRBV29-1 to TRBJ1-1; 7 bases agree with TRBD1. The CDR3 loop spans 17 amino acids. V lost 0 bases and J lost 0; bases outside the gene matches: 10. Per germline, CDR1 SQVTM and CDR2 ANQGSEA.